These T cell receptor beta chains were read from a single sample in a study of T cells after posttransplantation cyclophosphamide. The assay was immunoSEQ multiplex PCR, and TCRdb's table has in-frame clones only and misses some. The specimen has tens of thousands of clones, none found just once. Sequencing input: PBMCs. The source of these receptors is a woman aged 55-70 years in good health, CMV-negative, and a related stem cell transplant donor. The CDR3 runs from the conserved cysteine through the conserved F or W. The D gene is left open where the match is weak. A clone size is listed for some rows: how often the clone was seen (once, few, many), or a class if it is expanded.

CDR3aa: CASTHPSGGAGELFF
CDR3nt: TGTGCCAGCACCCACCCTAGCGGGGGGGCCGGGGAGCTGTTTTTT
abundance: many
v_gene: TRBV6-5
j_gene: TRBJ2-2
d_gene: TRBD2

CDR3aa: CASSLGGTGRYTGELFF
CDR3nt: TGTGCCAGCAGCTTAGGTGGGACAGGCCGATACACCGGGGAGCTGTTTTTT
abundance: many
v_gene: TRBV7-2
j_gene: TRBJ2-2
d_gene: TRBD1

CDR3aa: CASSPGVAGGYNEQFF
CDR3nt: TGTGCCAGTAGTCCGGGGGTGGCAGGGGGGTACAATGAGCAGTTCTTC
abundance: many
v_gene: TRBV19
j_gene: TRBJ2-1
d_gene: NA

CDR3aa: CASSLEGQGQGYEQYF
CDR3nt: TGTGCCAGCAGTTTGGAGGGACAGGGGCAGGGGTACGAGCAGTACTTC
abundance: NA
v_gene: TRBV27
j_gene: TRBJ2-7
d_gene: TRBD1

CDR3aa: CASSPAKQYF
CDR3nt: TGTGCCAGCAGCCCTGCGAAACAGTACTTC
abundance: many
v_gene: TRBV5-6
j_gene: TRBJ2-7
d_gene: NA

CDR3aa: CASSRQGGQETQYF
CDR3nt: TGTGCCAGCAGCCGACAGGGGGGGCAAGAGACCCAGTACTTC
abundance: few
v_gene: TRBV11-2
j_gene: TRBJ2-5
d_gene: TRBD1

CDR3aa: CASSLEGTSGGYQETQYF
CDR3nt: TGCGCCAGCAGCTTGGAGGGTACTAGCGGGGGGTACCAAGAGACCCAGTACTTC
abundance: many
v_gene: TRBV5-1
j_gene: TRBJ2-5
d_gene: TRBD2

CDR3aa: CASSYKGTGNNEQFF
CDR3nt: TGTGCCAGCAGTTACAAGGGGACAGGAAATAATGAGCAGTTCTTC
abundance: many
v_gene: TRBV6-5
j_gene: TRBJ2-1
d_gene: TRBD1

CDR3aa: CAISASGARGAKNIQYF
CDR3nt: TGTGCCATCAGCGCTAGCGGGGCAAGGGGGGCCAAAAACATTCAGTACTTC
abundance: many
v_gene: TRBV10-3
j_gene: TRBJ2-4
d_gene: TRBD2

CDR3aa: CASSDGGSYTGELFF
CDR3nt: TGCGCCAGCAGCGACGGGGGGTCATACACCGGGGAGCTGTTTTTT
abundance: many
v_gene: TRBV5-1
j_gene: TRBJ2-2
d_gene: TRBD2